This T cell receptor beta chain emerged from a study of T-cell reconstitution after alpha-beta-depleted transplantation in children. There are 15 residues in the CDR3. V dropped 4 bases and J dropped 5; count of bases not matched to a gene: 7. Germline V gene data show CDR1 as LGHNA and CDR2 as YSLEER. Researchers prepared the TCRbeta library using unique molecular identifiers, the study reports. TCRdb reanalysed the PCR reads using MiXCR and keeps one entry per CDR3 protein. The sample consists of almost 400,000 distinct CDR3 sequences, about a fifth of them appearing once. The genes are TRBV4-3 and TRBJ2-1, with TRBD2 identical over 8 bases. Sample: PBMCs from the stem cell graft donor, taken from the stem cell graft. This clonotype was obtained from a human donor who donated a stem cell graft to a child with acute myeloid leukemia. The CDR3 region has the DNA TGCGCCAGCAGCCTCTGGACTAGCACAAACAATGAGCAGTTCTTC. This gives the protein CASSLWTSTNNEQFF.